Listed below are T cell receptor beta chains from one sample, sequenced in a study of shared clonotypes between healthy human individuals. Sequenced by immunoSEQ multiplex PCR; TCRdb stores in-frame clones only, minus some. Here the sample spans some 2,000,000 clones, about 94% being singletons. Specimen: naive CD4+ T cells sorted from blood. The receptors stem from a man aged 18 to 35 in good health. The CDR3 runs from the conserved cysteine through the conserved F or W. Fields, in order: clone size, J gene, V gene, D gene, CDR3 protein, CDR3 DNA. The D gene is left open where the match is weak. The size of a clone is reported for some rows only, either as once, few or many, or as a class for expanded clones.

abundance: once; j_gene: TRBJ2-7; v_gene: TRBV6-6; d_gene: NA; CDR3aa: CASSRGALGYEQYF; CDR3nt: TGTGCCAGCAGCAGGGGAGCCCTCGGGTACGAGCAGTACTTC
abundance: NA; j_gene: TRBJ2-1; v_gene: TRBV5-6; d_gene: NA; CDR3aa: CASSSRGAGDEQFF; CDR3nt: TGTGCCAGCAGCTCCCGGGGGGCCGGAGATGAGCAGTTCTTC
abundance: NA; j_gene: TRBJ1-4; v_gene: TRBV6-6; d_gene: TRBD1; CDR3aa: CASSRGTGGREKLFF; CDR3nt: TGTGCCAGCAGTCGGGGGACAGGGGGCAGAGAAAAACTGTTTTTT
abundance: NA; j_gene: TRBJ1-6; v_gene: TRBV2; d_gene: NA; CDR3aa: CASIRDPNSPLHF; CDR3nt: TGTGCCAGCATTAGGGACCCTAATTCACCCCTCCACTTT
abundance: NA; j_gene: TRBJ2-7; v_gene: TRBV7-2; d_gene: TRBD1; CDR3aa: CASSLVGTALGEQYF; CDR3nt: TGTGCCAGCAGCTTAGTTGGGACAGCCTTGGGGGAGCAGTACTTC
abundance: NA; j_gene: TRBJ2-1; v_gene: TRBV15; d_gene: NA; CDR3aa: CATSTYNEQFF; CDR3nt: TGTGCCACCAGCACATACAATGAGCAGTTCTTC
abundance: NA; j_gene: TRBJ1-5; v_gene: TRBV30; d_gene: NA; CDR3aa: CAWSVAGKRDSNQPQHF; CDR3nt: TGTGCCTGGAGTGTCGCAGGGAAGCGGGATAGCAATCAGCCCCAGCATTTT
abundance: NA; j_gene: TRBJ1-2; v_gene: TRBV11-2; d_gene: NA; CDR3aa: CASSLDGGDYGYTF; CDR3nt: TGTGCCAGCAGCTTAGATGGGGGGGACTATGGCTACACCTTC
abundance: NA; j_gene: TRBJ1-1; v_gene: TRBV29-1; d_gene: NA; CDR3aa: CSVETSLRGEAFF; CDR3nt: TGCAGCGTTGAAACCTCACTAAGGGGTGAAGCTTTCTTT
abundance: NA; j_gene: TRBJ2-5; v_gene: TRBV11-2; d_gene: NA; CDR3aa: CASSSPGRSETQYF; CDR3nt: TGTGCCAGCAGCTCCCCTGGCAGATCAGAGACCCAGTACTTC
abundance: NA; j_gene: TRBJ2-1; v_gene: TRBV7-8; d_gene: NA; CDR3aa: CASSADRAGGEQFF; CDR3nt: TGTGCCAGCAGCGCGGACAGGGCGGGGGGTGAGCAGTTCTTC
abundance: NA; j_gene: TRBJ2-7; v_gene: TRBV10-1; d_gene: TRBD2; CDR3aa: CASSELAGGEQYF; CDR3nt: TGCGCCAGCAGTGAACTAGCGGGAGGTGAGCAGTACTTC
abundance: NA; j_gene: TRBJ1-2; v_gene: TRBV5-1; d_gene: NA; CDR3aa: CASSLVWGEVDGYTF; CDR3nt: TGCGCCAGCAGCTTAGTTTGGGGGGAAGTGGATGGCTACACCTTC
abundance: once; j_gene: TRBJ1-4; v_gene: TRBV6-5; d_gene: TRBD1; CDR3aa: CASKTGRSDEKLFF; CDR3nt: TGTGCCAGCAAGACAGGGAGGTCTGATGAAAAACTGTTTTTT
abundance: NA; j_gene: TRBJ1-1; v_gene: TRBV5-4; d_gene: NA; CDR3aa: CASSFIGMNTEAFF; CDR3nt: TGTGCCAGCAGCTTTATTGGTATGAACACTGAAGCTTTCTTT
abundance: NA; j_gene: TRBJ2-7; v_gene: TRBV7-2; d_gene: NA; CDR3aa: CASSFDAGYSYEQYF; CDR3nt: TGTGCCAGCAGCTTCGACGCTGGGTACTCCTACGAGCAGTACTTC
abundance: NA; j_gene: TRBJ2-2; v_gene: TRBV19; d_gene: NA; CDR3aa: CASISAWGTGELFF; CDR3nt: TGTGCCAGTATTTCCGCGTGGGGGACCGGGGAGCTGTTTTTT
abundance: once; j_gene: TRBJ2-7; v_gene: TRBV11-1; d_gene: NA; CDR3aa: CASLRQDSDEQYF; CDR3nt: TGTGCCAGTCTCCGACAGGACTCGGACGAGCAGTACTTC
abundance: NA; j_gene: TRBJ1-1; v_gene: TRBV18; d_gene: NA; CDR3aa: CASSPLDGNTEAFF; CDR3nt: TGTGCCAGCTCACCACTGGACGGGAACACTGAAGCTTTCTTT
abundance: NA; j_gene: TRBJ2-1; v_gene: TRBV18; d_gene: NA; CDR3aa: CASSPGSGAYNEQFF; CDR3nt: TGTGCCAGCTCACCAGGGTCGGGGGCCTACAATGAGCAGTTCTTC
abundance: NA; j_gene: TRBJ2-7; v_gene: TRBV6-5; d_gene: NA; CDR3aa: CASSYEQYF; CDR3nt: TGTGCCAGCAGTTACGAGCAGTACTTC
abundance: NA; j_gene: TRBJ2-1; v_gene: TRBV27; d_gene: NA; CDR3aa: CASSAGAGGSSYNEQFF; CDR3nt: TGTGCCAGCAGCGCCGGGGCAGGGGGGAGCTCCTACAATGAGCAGTTCTTC
abundance: NA; j_gene: TRBJ1-1; v_gene: TRBV18; d_gene: TRBD1; CDR3aa: CASSPSDRASEAFF; CDR3nt: TGTGCCAGCTCCCCCTCTGACAGGGCCTCTGAAGCTTTCTTT
abundance: NA; j_gene: TRBJ2-3; v_gene: TRBV4-3; d_gene: NA; CDR3aa: CASSQEAGDTQYF; CDR3nt: TGCGCCAGCAGCCAAGAGGCCGGAGATACGCAGTATTTT
abundance: NA; j_gene: TRBJ2-7; v_gene: TRBV9; d_gene: NA; CDR3aa: CASSVDGDYEQYF; CDR3nt: TGTGCCAGCAGCGTAGATGGGGACTACGAGCAGTACTTC
abundance: NA; j_gene: TRBJ2-1; v_gene: TRBV5-1; d_gene: NA; CDR3aa: CASSSVDSSSYNEQFF; CDR3nt: TGCGCCAGCAGCTCAGTAGACTCGAGCTCCTACAATGAGCAGTTCTTC
abundance: NA; j_gene: TRBJ2-5; v_gene: TRBV4-3; d_gene: TRBD2; CDR3aa: CASSQGAGAGETQYF; CDR3nt: TGCGCCAGCAGCCAAGGAGCGGGAGCTGGGGAGACCCAGTACTTC
abundance: once; j_gene: TRBJ2-1; v_gene: TRBV6-5; d_gene: TRBD2; CDR3aa: CASSYRGSSYNEQFF; CDR3nt: TGTGCCAGCAGTTACCGCGGGAGCTCGTACAATGAGCAGTTCTTC
abundance: NA; j_gene: TRBJ2-7; v_gene: TRBV7-3; d_gene: NA; CDR3aa: CASSLTPQGGNQYF; CDR3nt: TGTGCCAGCAGCTTAACCCCCCAGGGGGGAAATCAGTACTTC
abundance: NA; j_gene: TRBJ2-7; v_gene: TRBV5-8; d_gene: TRBD1; CDR3aa: CASSWGQFYEQYF; CDR3nt: TGTGCCAGCAGCTGGGGACAGTTCTACGAGCAGTACTTC
abundance: NA; j_gene: TRBJ2-7; v_gene: TRBV10-3; d_gene: NA; CDR3aa: CAISEGLNSYEQYF; CDR3nt: TGTGCCATCAGTGAGGGACTCAACTCCTACGAGCAGTACTTC
abundance: NA; j_gene: TRBJ2-1; v_gene: TRBV5-1; d_gene: TRBD1; CDR3aa: CASSFLGQGGYNEQFF; CDR3nt: TGCGCCAGCAGCTTCCTAGGACAGGGTGGCTACAATGAGCAGTTCTTC
abundance: NA; j_gene: TRBJ1-2; v_gene: TRBV23-1; d_gene: NA; CDR3aa: CASSQSLGNLSYTF; CDR3nt: TGCGCCAGCAGTCAATCGTTAGGGAACTTAAGCTACACCTTC
abundance: NA; j_gene: TRBJ2-5; v_gene: TRBV5-1; d_gene: NA; CDR3aa: CASSLDPGLQETQYF; CDR3nt: TGCGCCAGCAGCTTGGATCCAGGCCTCCAAGAGACCCAGTACTTC
abundance: NA; j_gene: TRBJ2-1; v_gene: TRBV7-6; d_gene: TRBD2; CDR3aa: CASSTGLAVAYNEQFF; CDR3nt: TGTGCCAGCAGCACGGGACTAGCAGTGGCCTACAATGAGCAGTTCTTC
abundance: NA; j_gene: TRBJ2-5; v_gene: TRBV11-2; d_gene: NA; CDR3aa: CASSLDGHSQETQYF; CDR3nt: TGTGCCAGCAGCTTAGATGGCCACAGCCAAGAGACCCAGTACTTC
abundance: NA; j_gene: TRBJ1-1; v_gene: TRBV6-6; d_gene: NA; CDR3aa: CASSGQVGTEAFF; CDR3nt: TGTGCCAGCAGCGGTCAGGTGGGTACTGAAGCTTTCTTT
abundance: NA; j_gene: TRBJ2-5; v_gene: TRBV11-3; d_gene: NA; CDR3aa: CASSPRDQETQYF; CDR3nt: TGTGCCAGCAGCCCCAGGGACCAAGAGACCCAGTACTTC
abundance: NA; j_gene: TRBJ2-2; v_gene: TRBV30; d_gene: NA; CDR3aa: CAWSVSGTGELFF; CDR3nt: TGTGCCTGGAGTGTAAGTGGGACCGGGGAGCTGTTTTTT
abundance: NA; j_gene: TRBJ1-5; v_gene: TRBV6-6; d_gene: NA; CDR3aa: CASSQTGSGNQPQHF; CDR3nt: TGTGCCAGCAGTCAAACAGGGTCGGGCAATCAGCCCCAGCATTTT
abundance: NA; j_gene: TRBJ1-4; v_gene: TRBV28; d_gene: NA; CDR3aa: CASSPGVWEKLFF; CDR3nt: TGTGCCAGCAGTCCAGGGGTTTGGGAAAAACTGTTTTTT
abundance: NA; j_gene: TRBJ2-1; v_gene: TRBV7-2; d_gene: NA; CDR3aa: CASSSGTGSYNEQFF; CDR3nt: TGTGCCAGCAGCTCCGGGACTGGCTCCTACAATGAGCAGTTCTTC
abundance: NA; j_gene: TRBJ2-6; v_gene: TRBV6-5; d_gene: NA; CDR3aa: CASSYSQGANVLTF; CDR3nt: TGTGCCAGCAGTTACTCGCAGGGGGCCAACGTCCTGACTTTC
abundance: NA; j_gene: TRBJ1-1; v_gene: TRBV6-6; d_gene: TRBD1; CDR3aa: CASSATGGTEAFF; CDR3nt: TGTGCCAGCAGTGCCACAGGGGGGACTGAAGCTTTCTTT
abundance: NA; j_gene: TRBJ1-5; v_gene: TRBV4-2; d_gene: TRBD1; CDR3aa: CASSQTGHQPQHF; CDR3nt: TGTGCCAGCAGCCAGACAGGGCATCAGCCCCAGCATTTT
abundance: NA; j_gene: TRBJ2-1; v_gene: TRBV10-3; d_gene: TRBD1; CDR3aa: CAISERGTRDSYNEQFF; CDR3nt: TGTGCCATCAGTGAAAGGGGTACCCGGGACAGTTACAATGAGCAGTTCTTC
abundance: NA; j_gene: TRBJ1-5; v_gene: TRBV6-1; d_gene: NA; CDR3aa: CASSEAGDQPQHF; CDR3nt: TGTGCCAGCAGTGAGGCAGGCGATCAGCCCCAGCATTTT
abundance: NA; j_gene: TRBJ2-7; v_gene: TRBV18; d_gene: TRBD1; CDR3aa: CASSSGTGPYEQYF; CDR3nt: TGTGCCAGCTCCTCAGGGACAGGGCCCTACGAGCAGTACTTC
abundance: once; j_gene: TRBJ1-5; v_gene: TRBV7-8; d_gene: NA; CDR3aa: CASSLTRDNQPQHF; CDR3nt: TGTGCCAGCAGCTTAACAAGGGACAATCAGCCCCAGCATTTT
abundance: NA; j_gene: TRBJ1-2; v_gene: TRBV6-6; d_gene: NA; CDR3aa: CASNRQSYGYTF; CDR3nt: TGTGCCAGCAACCGACAGTCCTATGGCTACACCTTC
abundance: NA; j_gene: TRBJ2-5; v_gene: TRBV6-6; d_gene: NA; CDR3aa: CASSYSGTETQYF; CDR3nt: TGTGCCAGCAGTTACTCAGGGACGGAGACCCAGTACTTC
abundance: NA; j_gene: TRBJ2-2; v_gene: TRBV28; d_gene: NA; CDR3aa: CASSMGGPGELFF; CDR3nt: TGTGCCAGCAGTATGGGGGGACCCGGGGAGCTGTTTTTT
abundance: once; j_gene: TRBJ1-4; v_gene: TRBV11-2; d_gene: NA; CDR3aa: CASSANMTTNEKLFF; CDR3nt: TGTGCCAGCAGCGCCAACATGACAACTAATGAAAAACTGTTTTTT
abundance: NA; j_gene: TRBJ2-1; v_gene: TRBV4-3; d_gene: TRBD2; CDR3aa: CASSQDLLAGISYNEQFF; CDR3nt: TGCGCCAGCAGCCAAGATTTGCTAGCGGGAATTTCCTACAATGAGCAGTTCTTC
abundance: NA; j_gene: TRBJ2-5; v_gene: TRBV20-1; d_gene: NA; CDR3aa: CSAFIQTQYF; CDR3nt: TGCAGTGCCTTTATACAGACCCAGTACTTC
abundance: NA; j_gene: TRBJ2-1; v_gene: TRBV7-7; d_gene: TRBD2; CDR3aa: CASSRDYSNEQFF; CDR3nt: TGTGCTAGCAGCCGGGACTATTCGAATGAGCAGTTCTTC
abundance: NA; j_gene: TRBJ1-4; v_gene: TRBV15; d_gene: NA; CDR3aa: CATSRDSSYNEKLFF; CDR3nt: TGTGCCACCAGCCGCGACTCCAGTTATAATGAAAAACTGTTTTTT
abundance: once; j_gene: TRBJ1-1; v_gene: TRBV7-2; d_gene: TRBD1; CDR3aa: CASSSYRGMNTEAFF; CDR3nt: TGTGCCAGCAGCTCATACAGGGGGATGAACACTGAAGCTTTCTTT
abundance: NA; j_gene: TRBJ1-1; v_gene: TRBV23-1; d_gene: NA; CDR3aa: CASSQSGHRAFF; CDR3nt: TGCGCCAGCAGTCAATCCGGGCACCGAGCTTTCTTT
abundance: NA; j_gene: TRBJ2-1; v_gene: TRBV7-9; d_gene: TRBD2; CDR3aa: CASSLGVSGYNEQFF; CDR3nt: TGTGCCAGCAGCTTAGGGGTTAGCGGGTACAATGAGCAGTTCTTC